The clone carrying this T cell receptor (beta chain) was recorded a few times. Antigen specificity is unknown. This record comes from a study of identical twins. Overall study findings and caveats: The models systematically underestimated how much out-of-frame TCR alpha was shared in monozygotic twins.

V lost 2 bases and J 10 bases, leaving 12 bases between the germline ends. Germline CDR1 reads SGHDN; CDR2 reads FVKESK. The CDR3 has 13 residues. The authors used template switching to add a universal primer site and gave cDNA unique molecular identifiers. Each CDR3 protein gets one entry after TCRdb re-called the 5' RACE reads with MiXCR. The sample records roughly 1,500,000 distinct CDR3 sequences, about 32% being singletons. This clonotype originated in a newborn girl in good health. Sequenced sample: cord blood. The V and J genes are TRBV14 and TRBJ2-1; D possibly corresponds to TRBD1 (6 bases). CDR3 DNA sequence: TGTGCCAGCAGCCAATACCCGAGGGGGGAGCAGTTCTTC. This translates into CASSQYPRGEQFF.